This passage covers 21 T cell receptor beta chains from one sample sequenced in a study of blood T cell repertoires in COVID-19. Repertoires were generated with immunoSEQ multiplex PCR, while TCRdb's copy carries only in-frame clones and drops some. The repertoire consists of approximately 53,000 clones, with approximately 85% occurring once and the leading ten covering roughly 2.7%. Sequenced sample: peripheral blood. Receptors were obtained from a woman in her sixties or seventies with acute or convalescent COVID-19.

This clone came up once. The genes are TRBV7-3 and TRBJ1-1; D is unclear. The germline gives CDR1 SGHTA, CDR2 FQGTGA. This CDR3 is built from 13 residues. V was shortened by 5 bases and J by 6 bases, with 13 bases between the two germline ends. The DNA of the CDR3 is TGTGCCAGCAGCGTTTATGCGGGTTCTGAAGCTTTCTTT. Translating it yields CASSVYAGSEAFF.

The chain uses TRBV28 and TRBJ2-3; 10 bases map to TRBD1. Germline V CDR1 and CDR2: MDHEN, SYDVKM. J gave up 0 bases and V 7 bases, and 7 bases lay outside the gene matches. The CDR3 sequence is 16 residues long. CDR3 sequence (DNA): TGTGCCAGCAACCGACAGGGGGCGGATAGCACAGATACGCAGTATTTT. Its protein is CASNRQGADSTDTQYF.

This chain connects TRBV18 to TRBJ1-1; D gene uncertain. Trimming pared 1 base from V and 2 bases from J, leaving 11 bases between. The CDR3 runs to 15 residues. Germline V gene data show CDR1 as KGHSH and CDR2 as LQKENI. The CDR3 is CASSPRQQPNTEAFF. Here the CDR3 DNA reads TGTGCCAGCTCACCACGGCAACAGCCAAACACTGAAGCTTTCTTT.

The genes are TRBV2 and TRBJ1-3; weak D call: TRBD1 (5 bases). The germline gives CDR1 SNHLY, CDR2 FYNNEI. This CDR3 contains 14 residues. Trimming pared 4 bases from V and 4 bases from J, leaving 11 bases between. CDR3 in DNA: TGTGCCAGCAGTGTGAAGGGGTTCGGAAACACCATATATTTT. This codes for CASSVKGFGNTIYF.

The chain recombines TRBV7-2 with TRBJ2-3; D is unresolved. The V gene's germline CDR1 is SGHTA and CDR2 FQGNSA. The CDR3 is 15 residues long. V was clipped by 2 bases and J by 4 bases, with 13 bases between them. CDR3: CASSLRWAISDTQYF. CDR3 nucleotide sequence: TGTGCCAGCAGCTTAAGGTGGGCGATCTCAGATACGCAGTATTTT.

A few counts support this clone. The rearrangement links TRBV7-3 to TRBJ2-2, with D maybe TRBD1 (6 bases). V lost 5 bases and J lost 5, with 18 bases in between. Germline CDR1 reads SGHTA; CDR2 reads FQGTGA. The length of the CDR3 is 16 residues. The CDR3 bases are TGTGCCAGCAGCGCAAGGGGGACCCCGGGAACCGGGGAGCTGTTTTTT. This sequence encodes CASSARGTPGTGELFF.

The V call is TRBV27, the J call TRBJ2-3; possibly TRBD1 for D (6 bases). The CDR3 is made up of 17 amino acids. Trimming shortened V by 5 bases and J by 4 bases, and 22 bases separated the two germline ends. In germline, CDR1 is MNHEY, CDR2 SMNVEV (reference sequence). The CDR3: CASSPGVDGTWADTQYF. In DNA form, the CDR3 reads TGTGCCAGCAGTCCAGGGGTTGACGGGACCTGGGCAGATACGCAGTATTTT.

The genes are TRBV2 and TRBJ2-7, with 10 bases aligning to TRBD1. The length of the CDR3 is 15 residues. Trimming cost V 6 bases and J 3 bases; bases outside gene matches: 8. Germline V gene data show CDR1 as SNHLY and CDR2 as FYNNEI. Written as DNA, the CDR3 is TGTGCCAGCAGGGGACAGGGGATCAGTCTCTACGAGCAGTACTTC. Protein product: CASRGQGISLYEQYF.

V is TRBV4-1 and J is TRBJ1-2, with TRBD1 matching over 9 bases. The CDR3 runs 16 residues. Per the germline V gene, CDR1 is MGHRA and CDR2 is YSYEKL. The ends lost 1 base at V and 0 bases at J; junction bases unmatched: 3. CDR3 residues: CASSQAGTGSNYGYTF. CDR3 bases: TGCGCCAGCAGCCAAGCCGGGACAGGGTCTAACTATGGCTACACCTTC.

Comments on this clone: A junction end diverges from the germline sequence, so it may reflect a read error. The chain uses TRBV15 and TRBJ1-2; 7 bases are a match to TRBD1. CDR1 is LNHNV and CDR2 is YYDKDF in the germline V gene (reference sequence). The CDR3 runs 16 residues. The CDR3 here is CATSREGAQVLNGYTF. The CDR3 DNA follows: TGTGCCACCAGCCGAGAGGGGGCTCAGGTTCTCAATGGCTACACCTTC.

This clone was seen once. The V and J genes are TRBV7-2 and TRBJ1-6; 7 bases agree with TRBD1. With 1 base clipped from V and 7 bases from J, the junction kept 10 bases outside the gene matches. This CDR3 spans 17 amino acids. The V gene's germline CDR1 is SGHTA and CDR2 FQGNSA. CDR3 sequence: CASSLVFRDRENSPLHF. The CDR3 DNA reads TGTGCCAGCAGCTTAGTCTTTCGCGACAGGGAAAATTCACCCCTCCACTTT.

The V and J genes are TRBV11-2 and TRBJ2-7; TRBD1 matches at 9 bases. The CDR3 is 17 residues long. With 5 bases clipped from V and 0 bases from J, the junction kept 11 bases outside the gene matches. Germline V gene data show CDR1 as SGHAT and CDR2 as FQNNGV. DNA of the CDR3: TGTGCCAGCAGCCCCTCCGGACAGGGGTTACGCTCCTACGAGCAGTACTTC. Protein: CASSPSGQGLRSYEQYF.

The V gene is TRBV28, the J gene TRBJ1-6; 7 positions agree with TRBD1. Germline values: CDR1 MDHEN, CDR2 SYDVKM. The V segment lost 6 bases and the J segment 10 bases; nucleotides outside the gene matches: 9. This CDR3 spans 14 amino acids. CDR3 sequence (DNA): TGTGCCAGCAGCCTTGGGACAGTTTCGTCACCCCTCCACTTT. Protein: CASSLGTVSSPLHF.

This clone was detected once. The CDR3 DNA follows: TGTGCCAGCAGCTTGGCAGGGTTCAATCAGCCCCAGCATTTT. Protein product: CASSLAGFNQPQHF. This sequence joins TRBV5-5 and TRBJ1-5, with D possibly matching TRBD1 (5 bases). Germline V lookup: CDR1 SGHKS, CDR2 YYEKEE (reference sequence). V was pared by 0 bases and J by 3 bases, with 7 bases between. CDR3 length: 14 amino acids.

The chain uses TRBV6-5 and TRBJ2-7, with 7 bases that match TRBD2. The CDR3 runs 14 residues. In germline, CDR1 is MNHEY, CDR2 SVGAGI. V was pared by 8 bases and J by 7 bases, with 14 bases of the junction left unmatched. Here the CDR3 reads CASGQEGGPWEQYF. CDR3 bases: TGTGCCAGCGGCCAGGAGGGAGGGCCTTGGGAGCAGTACTTC.

DNA of the CDR3: TGTGCTAGTGGTTTGGTACTTTCTCTTGAAGCTTTCTTT. This translates into CASGLVLSLEAFF. The V call is TRBV12-5, the J call TRBJ1-1; D is unclear. The CDR3 is made up of 13 amino acids. V shed 0 bases and J shed 7 bases, with 9 bases lying between them. From germline, CDR1 is LGHNT and CDR2 FRNRAP.

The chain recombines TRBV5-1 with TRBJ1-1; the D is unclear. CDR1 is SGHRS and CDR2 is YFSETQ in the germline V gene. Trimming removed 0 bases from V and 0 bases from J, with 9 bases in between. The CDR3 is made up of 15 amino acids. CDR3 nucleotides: TGCGCCAGCAGCTTGGTTGGAGGAATGAACACTGAAGCTTTCTTT. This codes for CASSLVGGMNTEAFF.

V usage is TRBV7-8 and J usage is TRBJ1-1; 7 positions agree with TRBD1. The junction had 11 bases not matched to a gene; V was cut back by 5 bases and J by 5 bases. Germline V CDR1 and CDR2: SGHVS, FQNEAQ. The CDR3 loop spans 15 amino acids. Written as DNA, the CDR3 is TGTGCCAGCAGCGACCCGACAGGGAAATGGACTGAAGCTTTCTTT. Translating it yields CASSDPTGKWTEAFF.

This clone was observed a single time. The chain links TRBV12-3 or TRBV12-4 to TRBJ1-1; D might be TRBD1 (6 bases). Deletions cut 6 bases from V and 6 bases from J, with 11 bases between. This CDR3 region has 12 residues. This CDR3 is CASRQGPPEAFF. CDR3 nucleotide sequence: TGTGCCAGCAGACAGGGTCCCCCTGAAGCTTTCTTT.

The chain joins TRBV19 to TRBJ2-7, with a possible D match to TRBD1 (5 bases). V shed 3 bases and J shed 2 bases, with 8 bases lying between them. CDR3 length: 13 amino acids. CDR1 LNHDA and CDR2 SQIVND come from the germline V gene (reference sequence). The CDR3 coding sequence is TGTGCCAGTAGTATGAGACAGCCCTACGAGCAGTACTTC. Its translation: CASSMRQPYEQYF.

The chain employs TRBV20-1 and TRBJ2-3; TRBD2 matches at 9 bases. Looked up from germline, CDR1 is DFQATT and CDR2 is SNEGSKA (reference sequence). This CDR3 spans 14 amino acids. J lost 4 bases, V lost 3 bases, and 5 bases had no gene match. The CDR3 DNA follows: TGCAGTGCTAGTGTTAGCGGGAGACCAGATACGCAGTATTTT. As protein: CSASVSGRPDTQYF.